Below are 19 T cell receptor beta chains sequenced from a single sample in a study of PD-L1 blockade in urothelial cancer. Generated by immunoSEQ multiplex PCR, the TCRdb table keeps only in-frame clones and is missing some. The data hold about 39,000 clones, with roughly 80% observed a single time. The time point denotes: peripheral blood 6 weeks after treatment start. The material sequenced was PBMCs, taken around atezolizumab (anti-PD-L1) treatment. All receptors derive from a man aged 35 to 55 with urothelial cancer.

This chain joins TRBV11-2 and TRBJ2-7; TRBD2 might be the D (6 bases). Trimming took 4 bases from V and 1 from J, leaving 14 bases between them. This CDR3 has 15 amino acids. Looked up from germline, CDR1 is SGHAT and CDR2 is FQNNGV. CDR3 in DNA: TGTGCCAGCAGCTCCCTGCAAGGGACTTCCTACGAGCAGTACTTC. As protein: CASSSLQGTSYEQYF.

The sample holds one count of this clone. This rearrangement joins TRBV5-8 to TRBJ1-2; D is uncertain. Trimming took 6 bases from V and 5 from J, leaving 11 bases between them. The CDR3 has 12 amino acids. From germline, CDR1 is SGHTS and CDR2 YDEGEE. CDR3 protein: CASTLIGYGYTF. The CDR3 region has the DNA TGTGCCAGCACGCTGATCGGGTATGGCTACACCTTC.

J is TRBJ2-2 and V is TRBV15, with D perhaps TRBD2 (5 bases). The V end was cut by 1 base, the J end by 6 bases, with 15 bases between. This CDR3 has 16 amino acids. Germline CDR1 reads LNHNV; CDR2 reads YYDKDF (reference sequence). The chain's CDR3 is CATSRATGTGPGELFF. The CDR3 nucleotides read TGTGCCACCAGCAGAGCGACGGGAACCGGGCCCGGGGAGCTGTTTTTT.

This sequence joins TRBV15 and TRBJ2-1; 7 bases match TRBD1. The germline gives CDR1 LNHNV, CDR2 YYDKDF (reference sequence). This CDR3 has 15 amino acids. V lost 1 base and J lost 8; bases outside the gene matches: 8. CDR3 bases: TGTGCCACCAGCAGAGGCCCTCCGCAGGGGGATGAGCAGTTCTTC. It specifies CATSRGPPQGDEQFF.

In its sample, this clone was seen a few times. V usage is TRBV6-1 and J usage is TRBJ2-7, with D maybe TRBD2 (6 bases). Per the germline V gene, CDR1 is MNHNS and CDR2 is SASEGT. The CDR3 loop spans 15 amino acids. Trimming removed 6 bases from V and 0 bases from J, with 15 bases in between. The CDR3 loop reads CASSRGAGGSYEQYF. Here the CDR3 DNA reads TGTGCCAGCAGCCGGGGAGCGGGCGGCTCCTACGAGCAGTACTTC.

This sequence joins TRBV28 and TRBJ2-2; possibly TRBD1 for D (5 bases). This CDR3 contains 13 residues. V was trimmed by 1 base and J by 9 bases, leaving 9 bases between them. CDR1 is MDHEN, CDR2 SYDVKM, per germline. The CDR3 DNA follows: TGTGCCAGCAGTTTATTAGGGGAACGGGAGCTGTTTTTT. Translating gives CASSLLGERELFF.

The chain uses TRBV7-3 and TRBJ1-2; D unresolved. The V gene lost 6 bases and the J gene lost 8 bases, with 19 bases spanning the gap. This CDR3 is 14 amino acids long. CDR1 is SGHTA and CDR2 is FQGTGA in the germline V gene. In DNA form, the CDR3 reads TGTGCCAGCAGGCGCGGGTTGGGCGTCTGGGGCTACACCTTC. This encodes CASRRGLGVWGYTF.

This clone showed up just once. This sequence joins TRBV28 and TRBJ1-1; D unresolved. Trimming stripped 1 base from V and 2 bases from J, with 8 bases between. Per the germline V gene, CDR1 is MDHEN and CDR2 is SYDVKM. This CDR3 is built from 14 residues. This chain's CDR3 is CASSLYLLNTEAFF. The CDR3 DNA is TGTGCCAGCAGTTTATATCTCCTTAACACTGAAGCTTTCTTT.

The V and J genes are TRBV5-8 and TRBJ2-3; 7 positions match TRBD2. From germline, CDR1 is SGHTS and CDR2 YDEGEE. The V and J ends lost 9 bases and 8 bases, in that order; junction bases with no gene match: 9. CDR3 length: 12 amino acids. The CDR3 bases are TGTGCCACCACCTCGTGGGGGGGTACGCAGTATTTT. It translates to CATTSWGGTQYF.

The rearrangement links TRBV7-2 to TRBJ1-5; a weak D match, TRBD1 (5 bases). V lost 8 bases, J lost 4 bases, and 18 bases lay in between. Per the germline V gene, CDR1 is SGHTA and CDR2 is FQGNSA. The CDR3 spans 15 residues. DNA for the CDR3: TGTGCCAGCCGGGCCGGGATCGGGGGAAATCAGCCCCAGCATTTT. Its translation is CASRAGIGGNQPQHF.

This sequence joins TRBV5-6 and TRBJ2-2; TRBD2 might be the D (6 bases). V lost 2 bases, J lost 1 base, and 9 bases lay in between. The CDR3 spans 15 residues. Germline CDR1 SGHDT, CDR2 YYEEEE. CDR3: CASSFAGRNTGELFF. In nucleotides, the CDR3 is TGTGCCAGCAGCTTCGCGGGACGGAACACCGGGGAGCTGTTTTTT.

The chain uses TRBV7-9 and TRBJ2-5, with 8 positions matching TRBD1. Trimming at V came to 1 base and at J to 1 base, leaving 5 bases not matched to a gene. This CDR3 has 16 residues. Germline CDR1 reads SEHNR; CDR2 reads FQNEAQ (reference sequence). The CDR3 region has the DNA TGTGCCAGCAGCTTAGGGACCGGGACAGGCCAAGAGACCCAGTACTTC. It encodes CASSLGTGTGQETQYF.

The rearrangement uses TRBV13 and TRBJ2-3; 8 positions match TRBD1. The CDR3 is 16 amino acids. With V trimmed by 0 bases and J by 3 bases, 5 bases remained unmatched. Germline-derived CDR1 and CDR2 are PRHDT and FYEKMQ (reference sequence). CDR3 in DNA: TGTGCCAGCAGCTTAGGGGACAGGGAGGAAACAGATACGCAGTATTTT. Its protein is CASSLGDREETDTQYF.

The rearrangement links TRBV7-9 to TRBJ2-7, with 7 nucleotides matching TRBD1. CDR1 and CDR2 from the germline V gene are SEHNR and FQNEAQ (reference sequence). V lost 5 bases to trimming and J lost 5 bases; unmatched junction nucleotides: 6. This CDR3 comprises 13 residues. In nucleotides, the CDR3 is TGTGCCAGCAGCCTCATGACAGGGCACGAGCAGTACTTC. It specifies CASSLMTGHEQYF.

The V gene is TRBV15, the J gene TRBJ2-3; D ambiguous. The CDR3 length is 14 residues. Germline V lookup: CDR1 LNHNV, CDR2 YYDKDF (reference sequence). Trimming took off 6 bases at V and 2 bases at J, with 12 bases between the two ends. CDR3 in amino acids: CATSHLAATDTQYF. The CDR3 region has the DNA TGTGCCACCAGTCACTTGGCGGCCACAGATACGCAGTATTTT.

This clone is a singleton in its sample. The chain combines TRBV27 with TRBJ2-7, with TRBD2 identical over 7 bases. Germline V CDR1 and CDR2: MNHEY, SMNVEV (reference sequence). The CDR3 extends over 16 amino acids. After removal of 5 bases from V and 2 bases from J, the junction contained 12 bases not matched to a gene. This CDR3 reads CASSPGGGEMTYEQYF. The CDR3 coding sequence is TGTGCCAGCAGTCCCGGGGGAGGGGAAATGACCTACGAGCAGTACTTC.

This clone appeared once. This rearrangement joins TRBV7-3 to TRBJ2-1; a possible D gene is TRBD2 (5 bases). The CDR3 has 17 amino acids. V lost 3 bases, J lost 8 bases, and 23 bases lay in between. The germline gives CDR1 SGHTA, CDR2 FQGTGA. The DNA of the CDR3 is TGTGCCAGCAGCTTTCAGAGCCCCGGCTCGACCGGGGATGAGCAGTTCTTC. Encoded protein: CASSFQSPGSTGDEQFF. Filled out from reference TRBV7-3 and TRBJ2-1, the complete variable domain reads GAGVSQTPSNKVTEKGKYVELRCDPISGHTALYWYRQSLGQGPEFLIYFQGTGAADDSGLPNDRFFAVRPEGSVSTLKIQRTERGDSAVYLCASSFQSPGSTGDEQFFGPGTRLTVL.

The J gene is TRBJ2-7, the V gene TRBV7-6; D is uncertain. The CDR3 spans 14 residues. With 0 bases removed from V and 4 bases from J, the gap between germline ends came to 10 bases. The germline V gene has CDR1 SGHVS and CDR2 FNYEAQ. The CDR3: CASSLATGRYEQYF. The CDR3 nucleotides are TGTGCCAGCAGCTTAGCGACTGGAAGGTACGAGCAGTACTTC. Complete variable domain (other parts from reference TRBV7-6 and TRBJ2-7): GAGVSQSPRYKVTKRGQDVALRCDPISGHVSLYWYRQALGQGPEFLTYFNYEAQQDKSGLPNDRFSAERPEGSISTLTIQRTEQRDSAMYRCASSLATGRYEQYFGPGTRLTVT.

V gene TRBV19 combines with J gene TRBJ1-5; D unresolved. V was cut by 5 bases and J by 6 bases, with 17 bases left in between. The CDR3 runs 15 residues. Looked up from germline, CDR1 is LNHDA and CDR2 is SQIVND (reference sequence). This CDR3 is CASSAGTPLVQPQHF. CDR3 DNA sequence: TGTGCCAGTAGTGCAGGTACGCCGTTAGTTCAGCCCCAGCATTTT.